The 14 T cell receptor beta chains given below trace back to one sample, sequenced in a study of T cells in Graves' hyperthyroidism and ophthalmopathy (dated by TCRdb to about 2019). Library method: multiplex PCR. Sequencer: Illumina HiSeq 2000. The TCR beta CDR3 regions were amplified from RNA transcripts. The first round of RT-PCR for the TCR CDR3 was performed with the HTBI primer set and the Qiagen OneStep RT-PCR kit. Through fastp at Q25 and MiXCR, TCRdb rebuilt clones from the public reads, retaining in-frame beta chains. Every entry covers one CDR3 protein and lists the most common genes and DNA from its rows. For this sample the table gives roughly 420,000 distinct CDR3 sequences, of which about a sixth were detected only once. Roughly 15% of the sample comes from the top ten. The sequenced material came from blood. These receptor sequences come from a young woman with Graves' hyperthyroidism.

The CDR3 protein is CSALGASGLQETQYF. CDR3 nucleotide sequence: TGCAGTGCTCTGGGAGCTAGCGGGCTTCAAGAGACCCAGTACTTC. V gene TRBV20-1 combines with J gene TRBJ2-5, with 8 bases identical to TRBD2. The J segment lost 2 bases and the V segment lost 5 bases, leaving 10 bases of the junction unmatched. Germline values: CDR1 DFQATT, CDR2 SNEGSKA (reference sequence). The CDR3 sequence is 15 residues long.

This clonotype has ten or more counts. V and J are TRBV12-3 or TRBV12-4 and TRBJ2-5; 7 nucleotides agree with TRBD1. The CDR3 spans 13 residues. Losses at the gene ends were 6 bases for V and 6 bases for J; bases not matched to a gene: 7. The CDR3 DNA reads as TGTGCCAGCAGCGAGACAGGGAAACAGACCCAGTACTTC. Translating gives CASSETGKQTQYF.

This clonotype was detected ten times or more. The rearrangement links TRBV20-1 to TRBJ1-1; tentatively, D is TRBD1 (6 bases). Germline CDR1 is DFQATT and CDR2 is SNEGSKA (reference sequence). The CDR3 covers 15 residues. The V end lost 6 bases, the J end lost 0 bases, and 17 bases lay between the germline ends. The CDR3 sequence: CSAIPQGALNTEAFF. The DNA for the CDR3 is TGCAGTGCCATACCACAGGGTGCTCTGAACACTGAAGCTTTCTTT.

This clonotype was recorded at least ten times. The rearrangement links TRBV11-2 to TRBJ1-4; 9 bases map to TRBD1. V gave up 5 bases and J gave up 8 bases; unmatched junction bases: 6. The CDR3 totals 14 residues. Germline V gene data show CDR1 as SGHAT and CDR2 as FQNNGV. The CDR3: CASSTGTGREKLFF. Here the CDR3 DNA reads TGTGCCAGCAGCACCGGGACAGGGAGGGAAAAACTGTTTTTT.

The chain links TRBV5-1 to TRBJ2-3; D gene unclear. The length of the CDR3 is 15 residues. Germline values: CDR1 SGHRS, CDR2 YFSETQ. V gave up 4 bases and J gave up 0 bases, with 12 bases separating them. CDR3 in amino acids: CASSPESASTDTQYF. The CDR3 DNA reads TGCGCCAGCAGCCCAGAGTCCGCTAGCACAGATACGCAGTATTTT. Full variable domain (rest looked up from reference TRBV5-1 and TRBJ2-3): KAGVTQTPRYLIKTRGQQVTLSCSPISGHRSVSWYQQTPGQGLQFLFEYFSETQRNKGNFPGRFSGRQFSNSRSEMNVSTLELGDSALYLCASSPESASTDTQYFGPGTRLTVL.

A few counts support this clonotype. The gene calls are TRBV6-1 and TRBJ1-6; no definite D call. The CDR3 has 16 residues. The germline V gene encodes CDR1 MNHNS and CDR2 SASEGT. The V gene lost 6 bases and the J gene lost 5 bases, with 17 bases spanning the gap. The CDR3 reads CASRNLLGVHNSPLHF. CDR3 nucleotides: TGTGCCAGCAGGAACCTCCTCGGGGTCCATAATTCACCCCTCCACTTT.

The chain is built from TRBV28 and TRBJ1-2; possible D gene TRBD1, 6 bases. There are 14 residues in the CDR3. Trimming left V 5 bases short and J 7 bases short, with 17 bases between. Germline V gives CDR1 MDHEN, CDR2 SYDVKM. CDR3 DNA: TGTGCCAGCAGTCCCTTGTGGGCAGGGGTTGGCTACACCTTC. Protein product: CASSPLWAGVGYTF.

This clonotype was recorded many times. This chain links TRBV12-5 with TRBJ1-2, with a tentative D call TRBD1 (6 bases). V dropped 6 bases and J dropped 8 bases, with 19 bases sitting between them. This CDR3 is built from 14 residues. CDR1 and CDR2 (germline): LGHNT, FRNRAP. The CDR3 reads CASGQRSAGEGYTF. CDR3 DNA: TGTGCTAGTGGCCAACGGTCCGCAGGGGAGGGCTACACCTTC.

This clonotype showed up many times. The V call is TRBV5-1, the J call TRBJ2-1, with D unresolved. Germline V CDR1 and CDR2: SGHRS, YFSETQ. The CDR3 covers 12 residues. The ends were cut back, 1 base at V and 6 bases at J, with 5 bases in the middle. The CDR3 bases are TGCGCCAGCAGCTTGTGGGGCAATGAGCAGTTCTTC. It specifies CASSLWGNEQFF.

This clonotype was counted many times. This sequence joins TRBV20-1 and TRBJ2-1, with 10 bases identical to TRBD2. With 1 base clipped from V and 10 bases from J, the junction kept 13 bases outside the gene matches. The CDR3 sequence is 16 residues long. CDR1 DFQATT and CDR2 SNEGSKA come from the germline V gene (reference sequence). CDR3 in DNA: TGCAGTGCTAGAGGTATCGGGAGCGGGGGGGCCGAGGAGCAGTTCTTC. Translating it yields CSARGIGSGGAEEQFF.

In this sample, this clonotype turned up many times. This rearrangement joins TRBV20-1 to TRBJ1-2, with D possibly matching TRBD1 (6 bases). V lost 6 bases and J lost 2, with 13 bases in between. This CDR3 has 13 residues. The germline V gene encodes CDR1 DFQATT and CDR2 SNEGSKA (reference sequence). The CDR3 reads CSATGTSNYGYTF. In DNA, the CDR3 is TGCAGTGCCACAGGGACCTCCAACTATGGCTACACCTTC.

The rearrangement uses TRBV29-1 and TRBJ2-1, with D possibly being TRBD2 (7 bases). The CDR3 runs 12 residues. Trimming took off 2 bases at V and 15 bases at J, with 17 bases between the two ends. Germline CDR1 SQVTM, CDR2 ANQGSEA. CDR3 amino acids: CSVEKGGRARFF. CDR3 DNA: TGCAGCGTTGAAAAGGGGGGGAGGGCTAGGTTCTTC.

The chain employs TRBV2 and TRBJ2-1; 7 bases align to TRBD1. V lost 6 bases to trimming and J lost 9 bases; unmatched junction nucleotides: 2. Germline CDR1 and CDR2: SNHLY and FYNNEI. The CDR3 totals 11 residues. The CDR3 coding sequence is TGTGCCAGCAGGGGACAGATTGAGCAGTTCTTC. Residues: CASRGQIEQFF.

V usage is TRBV6-8 and J usage is TRBJ2-3; D is unresolved. Germline values: CDR1 MNHGY, CDR2 SAAAGT. The V end lost 0 bases, the J end lost 4 bases, and 14 bases lay between the germline ends. CDR3 length equals 16 residues. This chain's CDR3 is CASSYSRLARPDTQYF. The CDR3 DNA follows: TGTGCCAGCAGTTACTCGAGGTTGGCCCGGCCAGATACGCAGTATTTT.